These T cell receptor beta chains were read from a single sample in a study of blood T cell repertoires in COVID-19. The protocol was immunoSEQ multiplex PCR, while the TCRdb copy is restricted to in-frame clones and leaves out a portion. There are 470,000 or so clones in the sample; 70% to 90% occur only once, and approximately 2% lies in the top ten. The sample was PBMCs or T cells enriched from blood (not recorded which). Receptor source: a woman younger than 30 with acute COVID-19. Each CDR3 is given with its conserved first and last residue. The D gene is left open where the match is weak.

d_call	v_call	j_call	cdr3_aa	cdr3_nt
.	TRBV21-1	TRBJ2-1	CASSKGKGEDEQFF	TGTGCCAGCAGCAAAGGGAAGGGAGAGGATGAGCAGTTCTTC
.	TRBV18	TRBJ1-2	CASSPRGEGSYGYTF	TGTGCCAGCTCACCACGAGGTGAGGGATCCTATGGCTACACCTTC
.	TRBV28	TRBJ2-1	CASQGSYNEQFF	TGTGCCAGCCAGGGCTCCTACAATGAGCAGTTCTTC
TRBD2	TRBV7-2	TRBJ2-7	CASSPWTSGYEQYF	TGTGCCAGCAGCCCTTGGACTAGCGGATACGAGCAGTACTTC
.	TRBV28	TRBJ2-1	CASGLVDEQFF	TGTGCCAGCGGCCTAGTCGATGAGCAGTTCTTC
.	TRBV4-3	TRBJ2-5	CASSQEAGIPPETQYF	TGCGCCAGCAGCCAAGAGGCCGGGATACCCCCAGAGACCCAGTACTTC
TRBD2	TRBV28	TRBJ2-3	CASSFGGGTDTQYF	TGTGCCAGCAGTTTCGGGGGGGGCACAGATACGCAGTATTTT
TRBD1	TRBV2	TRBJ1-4	CASRTGGQTPEKLFF	TGTGCCAGCAGGACAGGGGGCCAAACGCCTGAAAAACTGTTTTTT
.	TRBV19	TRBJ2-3	CASSIIGGTDTQYF	TGTGCCAGTAGTATAATCGGGGGCACAGATACGCAGTATTTT
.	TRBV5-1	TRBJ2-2	CASSFRDSNTGELFF	TGCGCCAGCAGCTTTAGGGACTCTAACACCGGGGAGCTGTTTTTT
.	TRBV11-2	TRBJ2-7	CASSLAPGVTPYEQYF	TGTGCCAGCAGCTTAGCCCCAGGGGTGACCCCCTACGAGCAGTACTTC